Listed below are T cell receptor beta chains from one sample, sequenced in a study of T-cell memory formation after mild COVID-19. TCRdb ran MiXCR on the 5' RACE reads and lists one entry per CDR3 protein. Of more than 300,000 distinct CDR3 sequences listed, roughly an eighth are singletons. Material: PBMCs or a T cell subset sorted from them (not recorded which). The source of these receptors is a man younger than 35 who had mild COVID-19 (a few samples of this study predate the infection). Cell type and time point are not known. CDR3s include the opening cysteine and the closing phenylalanine or tryptophan. D genes are given only for firm matches. Clone sizes are given selectively: once, few, many, or a class where the clone is expanded.

clone_size	j_call	d_call	v_call	cdr3_nt	cdr3_aa
few	TRBJ1-2	.	TRBV7-2	TGTGCCAGCAGCCGCGGGTTATATGGCTACACCTTC	CASSRGLYGYTF
few	TRBJ2-2	.	TRBV20-1	TGCAGTGCTGAGGGACACTCGAACACCGGGGAGCTGTTTTTT	CSAEGHSNTGELFF
.	TRBJ1-1	.	TRBV2	TGTGCCAGCATTGAGGCTATCGCGGCTTTCTTT	CASIEAIAAFF
.	TRBJ1-2	TRBD1	TRBV5-6	TGTGCCAGCAGCATTCTGACAGGGACTCCAGGAGGCTACACCTTC	CASSILTGTPGGYTF
.	TRBJ2-5	.	TRBV20-1	TGCAGTGCTCTCGGACTCGAGGTCAAAGAGACCCAGTACTTC	CSALGLEVKETQYF
few	TRBJ2-5	.	TRBV6-5	TGTGCCAGCAAGGGGGGGCTAGCGAAAGAGACCCAGTACTTC	CASKGGLAKETQYF
few	TRBJ2-5	.	TRBV7-9	TGTGCCAGCAGCTTAGCGCCAGCGGCAGAGACCCAGTACTTC	CASSLAPAAETQYF
few	TRBJ2-1	.	TRBV7-3	TGTGCCAGCAGCTTACGTGGTGGGCGGTTTGGAGATGAGCAGTTCTTC	CASSLRGGRFGDEQFF
.	TRBJ2-3	TRBD2	TRBV7-9	TGTGCCAGCAGCTTAACTAGCGAACGCCGAATGGATACGCAGTATTTT	CASSLTSERRMDTQYF
many	TRBJ2-3	.	TRBV20-1	TGCAGTGCACCTTACCTAAGCACAGATACGCAGTATTTT	CSAPYLSTDTQYF
few	TRBJ1-1	TRBD1	TRBV7-2	TGTGCCAGCAGCTGGAGGACAGGGGGCGCCGGCACTGAAGCTTTCTTT	CASSWRTGGAGTEAFF
few	TRBJ1-6	TRBD1	TRBV4-1	TGCGCCAGCAGCCAACTCGACGGACAGGTTAATTCACCCCTCCACTTT	CASSQLDGQVNSPLHF
many	TRBJ2-1	TRBD2	TRBV9	TGTGCCAGCAGCGTGACTAGCGGGGGCAATGAGCAGTTCTTC	CASSVTSGGNEQFF
few	TRBJ1-3	.	TRBV20-1	TGCAGTGCTAGAGACGAAGCTGGAAACACCATATATTTT	CSARDEAGNTIYF
many	TRBJ1-5	.	TRBV7-2	TGTGCCAGCAGCTCACAGGGTAATAGCAATCAGCCCCAGCATTTT	CASSSQGNSNQPQHF
few	TRBJ2-3	.	TRBV5-1	TGCGCCAGCAGCAGCACTAGTGCTAGCACAGATACGCAGTATTTT	CASSSTSASTDTQYF
many	TRBJ2-7	.	TRBV5-4	TGTGCCAGCAGCTTGGTGGAGACAAGTCCCTACGAGCAGTACTTC	CASSLVETSPYEQYF